A selection of T cell receptor beta chains follows, all from one sample in a study of immune evolution from preneoplasia to lung adenocarcinoma. Sequencing was performed with immunoSEQ multiplex PCR; in TCRdb, only in-frame clones are kept and a portion is missing. Among approximately 3,000 clones listed, 73% were seen once. The material sequenced was FFPE minimally invasive lung adenocarcinoma tissue. The receptors derive from a person in their sixties or seventies with lung adenocarcinoma. CDR3s include the opening cysteine and the closing phenylalanine or tryptophan. Each record gives: CDR3 length, J gene, V gene, D gene, clone size, CDR3 DNA, CDR3 protein. The D gene is left open where the match is weak. Expanded clones are given a class, and other clones once, few, many or no size at all.

len: 14; j_gene: TRBJ1-4; v_gene: TRBV6-5; d_gene: TRBD1; abundance: few; CDR3nt: TGTGCCAGCAGCTTAAGACAGGGCATTGAAAAACTGTTTTTT; CDR3aa: CASSLRQGIEKLFF
len: 13; j_gene: TRBJ2-3; v_gene: TRBV10-3; d_gene: NA; abundance: NA; CDR3nt: TGTGCCATCAGTGGGGGAGTCACAGATACGCAGTATTTT; CDR3aa: CAISGGVTDTQYF
len: 14; j_gene: TRBJ1-1; v_gene: TRBV11-2; d_gene: NA; abundance: NA; CDR3nt: TGTGCCAGCAGCTTAGTGGGCGGACCAACTGAAGCTTTCTTT; CDR3aa: CASSLVGGPTEAFF
len: 14; j_gene: TRBJ2-3; v_gene: TRBV9; d_gene: NA; abundance: NA; CDR3nt: TGTGCCAGCAGCGTAGCCGCGGGCACAGATACGCAGTATTTT; CDR3aa: CASSVAAGTDTQYF
len: 15; j_gene: TRBJ1-2; v_gene: TRBV6-5; d_gene: TRBD1; abundance: NA; CDR3nt: TGTGCCAGCAGCCCCAAGGGGACAGGGGGCTTTGGCTACACCTTC; CDR3aa: CASSPKGTGGFGYTF
len: 14; j_gene: TRBJ1-4; v_gene: TRBV27; d_gene: NA; abundance: NA; CDR3nt: TGTGCCAGCAGCCTAACGCACACTAATGAAAAACTGTTTTTT; CDR3aa: CASSLTHTNEKLFF
len: 14; j_gene: TRBJ2-1; v_gene: TRBV5-1; d_gene: TRBD1; abundance: NA; CDR3nt: TGCGCCAGCAGCCCGGACAGGACCTACAATGAGCAGTTCTTC; CDR3aa: CASSPDRTYNEQFF
len: 15; j_gene: TRBJ2-1; v_gene: TRBV9; d_gene: TRBD2; abundance: NA; CDR3nt: TGTGCCAGCAGCCGGACTAGCGGGGCCTTGGGCGAGCAGTTCTTC; CDR3aa: CASSRTSGALGEQFF
len: 19; j_gene: TRBJ2-1; v_gene: TRBV11-2; d_gene: TRBD2; abundance: NA; CDR3nt: TGTGCCAGCAGCTTAGAGGCTAGCGGGAGCCCTGGGAGGGGCAATGAGCAGTTCTTC; CDR3aa: CASSLEASGSPGRGNEQFF
len: 15; j_gene: TRBJ2-1; v_gene: TRBV2; d_gene: TRBD2; abundance: NA; CDR3nt: TGTGCCAGCACTTTGACTAGCGGCTCCTACAATGAGCAGTTCTTC; CDR3aa: CASTLTSGSYNEQFF
len: 18; j_gene: TRBJ1-4; v_gene: TRBV15; d_gene: NA; abundance: few; CDR3nt: TGTGCCACCAGCAGAGATCTCTGGTTAGAGGGGTCGAATGAAAAACTGTTTTTT; CDR3aa: CATSRDLWLEGSNEKLFF
len: 15; j_gene: TRBJ1-3; v_gene: TRBV11-2; d_gene: NA; abundance: NA; CDR3nt: TGTGCCAGCAGCTCGAACCGGGCTGGTTTTGGTCTCATATATTTT; CDR3aa: CASSSNRAGFGLIYF
len: 15; j_gene: TRBJ2-2; v_gene: TRBV29-1; d_gene: NA; abundance: NA; CDR3nt: TGCAGCGTTGAAGTTAAGCGCGCTAACACCGGGGAGCTGTTTTTT; CDR3aa: CSVEVKRANTGELFF
len: 15; j_gene: TRBJ2-6; v_gene: TRBV29-1; d_gene: NA; abundance: NA; CDR3nt: TGCAGCATAAGGACAGTGATTGGGGGGGCCAACGTCCTGACTTTC; CDR3aa: CSIRTVIGGANVLTF
len: 13; j_gene: TRBJ2-7; v_gene: TRBV10-2; d_gene: NA; abundance: once; CDR3nt: TGCGCCAGCAAGGAGGGGCGAAACTACGAGCAGTACTTC; CDR3aa: CASKEGRNYEQYF
len: 15; j_gene: TRBJ1-3; v_gene: TRBV5-1; d_gene: NA; abundance: NA; CDR3nt: TGCGCCAGCGCGGGGGGCTGGGACTCTGGAAACACCATATATTTT; CDR3aa: CASAGGWDSGNTIYF
len: 14; j_gene: TRBJ1-1; v_gene: TRBV7-6; d_gene: NA; abundance: NA; CDR3nt: TGTGCCAGCAGCTTAGCCTGGACCGATACTGAAGCTTTCTTT; CDR3aa: CASSLAWTDTEAFF
len: 13; j_gene: TRBJ2-5; v_gene: TRBV5-6; d_gene: NA; abundance: NA; CDR3nt: TGTGCCTCAACGGGGGTGGATCAAGAGACCCAGTACTTC; CDR3aa: CASTGVDQETQYF
len: 12; j_gene: TRBJ2-3; v_gene: TRBV30; d_gene: NA; abundance: NA; CDR3nt: TGTGCCTGGAGTCCTCGCACAGATACGCAGTATTTT; CDR3aa: CAWSPRTDTQYF
len: 19; j_gene: TRBJ2-3; v_gene: TRBV28; d_gene: TRBD2; abundance: NA; CDR3nt: TGTGCCAGCAGTTCATGGACTAGCGGGAATCGGCGGGGCACAGATACGCAGTATTTT; CDR3aa: CASSSWTSGNRRGTDTQYF
len: 15; j_gene: TRBJ1-2; v_gene: TRBV28; d_gene: TRBD1; abundance: few; CDR3nt: TGTGCCAGCAGTTTAACCGGGACAGGGGTCGGTGGCTACACCTTC; CDR3aa: CASSLTGTGVGGYTF
len: 14; j_gene: TRBJ2-1; v_gene: TRBV5-1; d_gene: NA; abundance: NA; CDR3nt: TGCGCCAGCAGCCGAGGGACGGACGACAATGAGCAGTTCTTC; CDR3aa: CASSRGTDDNEQFF
len: 15; j_gene: TRBJ2-5; v_gene: TRBV5-1; d_gene: NA; abundance: NA; CDR3nt: TGCGCCAGCAGCTCCATAGCGGCCCTAGAAGAGACCCAGTACTTC; CDR3aa: CASSSIAALEETQYF
len: 16; j_gene: TRBJ2-5; v_gene: TRBV5-8; d_gene: TRBD2; abundance: NA; CDR3nt: TGTGCCAGCAGCCCGACGGCGGGAGGGCCCGGGGAGACCCAGTACTTC; CDR3aa: CASSPTAGGPGETQYF
len: 15; j_gene: TRBJ2-6; v_gene: TRBV5-1; d_gene: NA; abundance: large; CDR3nt: TGCGCCAGCAGCTTGACCCTATCTTCAGCCAACGTCCTGACTTTC; CDR3aa: CASSLTLSSANVLTF
len: 15; j_gene: TRBJ2-2; v_gene: TRBV19; d_gene: NA; abundance: NA; CDR3nt: TGTGCCAGTACCTCGGGGGCGGCGGTCACCGGGGAGCTGTTTTTT; CDR3aa: CASTSGAAVTGELFF
len: 15; j_gene: TRBJ2-3; v_gene: TRBV10-3; d_gene: TRBD2; abundance: NA; CDR3nt: TGTGCCATCCACCCACAAGCGGGGGTTACCGATACGCAGTATTTT; CDR3aa: CAIHPQAGVTDTQYF
len: 13; j_gene: TRBJ1-1; v_gene: TRBV6-1; d_gene: NA; abundance: once; CDR3nt: TGTGCCAGCAGTGTTCGGCTCAACACTGAAGCTTTCTTT; CDR3aa: CASSVRLNTEAFF
len: 12; j_gene: TRBJ2-3; v_gene: TRBV6-4; d_gene: NA; abundance: NA; CDR3nt: TGTGCCAGCAGTGAAGAGGGAGATACGCAGTATTTT; CDR3aa: CASSEEGDTQYF
len: 16; j_gene: TRBJ2-6; v_gene: TRBV28; d_gene: TRBD1; abundance: NA; CDR3nt: TGTGCCAGCAGTTCACGTACAGGGGTCGGGGCCAACGTCCTGACTTTC; CDR3aa: CASSSRTGVGANVLTF
len: 14; j_gene: TRBJ2-7; v_gene: TRBV30; d_gene: NA; abundance: NA; CDR3nt: TGTGCCTGGAGTGGAGGGGGGGGGCTCAACGAGCAGTACTTC; CDR3aa: CAWSGGGGLNEQYF
len: 13; j_gene: TRBJ2-1; v_gene: TRBV7-6; d_gene: NA; abundance: few; CDR3nt: TGTGCCAGCAGCTTAGAATGGGATGGGGAGCAGTTCTTC; CDR3aa: CASSLEWDGEQFF
len: 12; j_gene: TRBJ1-1; v_gene: TRBV14; d_gene: NA; abundance: NA; CDR3nt: TGTGCCAGCAGCCAAGATGGGCAAAAAGCTTTCTTT; CDR3aa: CASSQDGQKAFF
len: 14; j_gene: TRBJ1-1; v_gene: TRBV27; d_gene: NA; abundance: NA; CDR3nt: TGTGCCAGCAGCACATCACAGGGTGTCGGTGAAGCTTTCTTT; CDR3aa: CASSTSQGVGEAFF
len: 14; j_gene: TRBJ2-1; v_gene: TRBV4-1; d_gene: TRBD2; abundance: NA; CDR3nt: TGCGCCAGCTCCCGGACTAGCGGGAGTAATGAGCAGTTCTTC; CDR3aa: CASSRTSGSNEQFF
len: 17; j_gene: TRBJ2-4; v_gene: TRBV28; d_gene: NA; abundance: large; CDR3nt: TGTGCCAGCAGTCCGGTTAGGGCTAGCGATACCAAAAACATTCAGTACTTC; CDR3aa: CASSPVRASDTKNIQYF
len: 17; j_gene: TRBJ2-3; v_gene: TRBV5-1; d_gene: TRBD1; abundance: NA; CDR3nt: TGCGCCAGCAGCTTGGGGAAGGGGGCGTTCAAGACAGATACGCAGTATTTT; CDR3aa: CASSLGKGAFKTDTQYF
len: 16; j_gene: TRBJ2-7; v_gene: TRBV11-2; d_gene: TRBD2; abundance: NA; CDR3nt: TGTGCCAGCAGCCCCCGGGGGGCGGGAGGTTCTTACGAGCAGTACTTC; CDR3aa: CASSPRGAGGSYEQYF
len: 13; j_gene: TRBJ1-2; v_gene: TRBV6-5; d_gene: TRBD1; abundance: NA; CDR3nt: TGTGCCAGCAGTGGGGACAGAGACCATGGCTACACCTTC; CDR3aa: CASSGDRDHGYTF
len: 13; j_gene: TRBJ1-1; v_gene: TRBV6-5; d_gene: NA; abundance: large; CDR3nt: TGTGCCAGCAGTAAAACCGTGAACACTGAAGCTTTCTTT; CDR3aa: CASSKTVNTEAFF
len: 16; j_gene: TRBJ2-5; v_gene: TRBV5-6; d_gene: TRBD1; abundance: NA; CDR3nt: TGTGCCAGCAGCTTGGCCGGGACAGGGGGCTCGGAGACCCAGTACTTC; CDR3aa: CASSLAGTGGSETQYF
len: 14; j_gene: TRBJ1-2; v_gene: TRBV5-1; d_gene: TRBD1; abundance: NA; CDR3nt: TGCGCCAGCAGCTTCGGGACAGGTAGTAATGGCTACACCTTC; CDR3aa: CASSFGTGSNGYTF
len: 11; j_gene: TRBJ2-7; v_gene: TRBV7-9; d_gene: TRBD1; abundance: NA; CDR3nt: TGTGCCAGCAGCTCGGGACAGGTGGGGTACTTC; CDR3aa: CASSSGQVGYF
len: 21; j_gene: TRBJ2-4; v_gene: TRBV4-1; d_gene: TRBD2; abundance: NA; CDR3nt: TGCGCCAGCAGCCCTAGACGGACTAGCGGGACCCCGTTTAAGGACAAAAACATTCAGTACTTC; CDR3aa: CASSPRRTSGTPFKDKNIQYF
len: 15; j_gene: TRBJ2-1; v_gene: TRBV6-1; d_gene: TRBD1; abundance: NA; CDR3nt: TGTGCCAGCACGAGGGACAGGGGCTCCTACAATGAGCAGTTCTTC; CDR3aa: CASTRDRGSYNEQFF
len: 15; j_gene: TRBJ2-1; v_gene: TRBV9; d_gene: NA; abundance: few; CDR3nt: TGTGCCAGCAGCGCCCAACAGGGACGGGCGGATGAGCAGTTCTTC; CDR3aa: CASSAQQGRADEQFF
len: 15; j_gene: TRBJ1-2; v_gene: TRBV4-1; d_gene: NA; abundance: NA; CDR3nt: TGCGCCAGCAGCCAAGGGGAGTTTCCTAACTATGGCTACACCTTC; CDR3aa: CASSQGEFPNYGYTF
len: 15; j_gene: TRBJ2-7; v_gene: TRBV14; d_gene: TRBD2; abundance: NA; CDR3nt: TGTGCCAGCAGCCAAGCTGGAACTAGCGGGATGAAGCAGTACTTC; CDR3aa: CASSQAGTSGMKQYF
len: 16; j_gene: TRBJ2-1; v_gene: TRBV21-1; d_gene: NA; abundance: NA; CDR3nt: TGTGCCAGCAGCAAGAGTCAAGATTACTCCTACAATGAGCAGTTCTTC; CDR3aa: CASSKSQDYSYNEQFF
len: 15; j_gene: TRBJ2-5; v_gene: TRBV4-1; d_gene: TRBD1; abundance: NA; CDR3nt: TGCGCCAGCAGCCAAGAAAGGGGGCCCCAAGAGACCCAGTACTTC; CDR3aa: CASSQERGPQETQYF
len: 15; j_gene: TRBJ2-7; v_gene: TRBV7-2; d_gene: NA; abundance: NA; CDR3nt: TGTGCCAGCAGCTTATGGGGGGTAGGATACTACGAGCAGTACTTC; CDR3aa: CASSLWGVGYYEQYF
len: 14; j_gene: TRBJ1-5; v_gene: TRBV28; d_gene: NA; abundance: NA; CDR3nt: TGTGCCAGCAGTTTATATTCAGGGAATCAGCCCCAGCATTTT; CDR3aa: CASSLYSGNQPQHF
len: 18; j_gene: TRBJ2-5; v_gene: TRBV11-2; d_gene: TRBD2; abundance: NA; CDR3nt: TGTGCCAGCAGCTTATTTACGGGAGGGGGGGGAATGAGGGAGACCCAGTACTTC; CDR3aa: CASSLFTGGGGMRETQYF